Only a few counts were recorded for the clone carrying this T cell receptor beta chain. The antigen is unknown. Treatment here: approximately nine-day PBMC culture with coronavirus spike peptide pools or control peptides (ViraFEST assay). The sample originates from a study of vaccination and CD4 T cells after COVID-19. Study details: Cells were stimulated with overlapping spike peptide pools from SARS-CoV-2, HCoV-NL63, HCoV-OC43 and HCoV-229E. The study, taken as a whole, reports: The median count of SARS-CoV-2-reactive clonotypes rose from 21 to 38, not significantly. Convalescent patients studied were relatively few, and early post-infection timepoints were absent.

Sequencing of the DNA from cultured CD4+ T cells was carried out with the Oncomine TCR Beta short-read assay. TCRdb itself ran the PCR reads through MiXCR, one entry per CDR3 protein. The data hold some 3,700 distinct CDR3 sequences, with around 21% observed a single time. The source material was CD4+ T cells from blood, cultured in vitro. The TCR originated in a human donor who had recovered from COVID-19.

The CDR3 reads CASSYPRGTNYGYTF. The CDR3 DNA follows: TGTGCCAGCAGTTACCCTAGGGGGACGAACTATGGCTACACCTTC. The chain is built from TRBV6-5 and TRBJ1-2; D is perhaps TRBD1 (6 bases). The CDR3 has 15 amino acids. Between the trimmed V and J ends, which lost 2 bases and 2 bases, there was a span of 12 bases. CDR1 MNHEY and CDR2 SVGAGI come from the germline V gene.